These T cell receptor beta chains were read from a single sample in a study of tumor-infiltrating lymphocytes in localized non-small cell lung cancer. The method was immunoSEQ multiplex PCR; TCRdb's version includes in-frame clones alone and lacks a portion of them. The sample gives approximately 16,000 clones, over 35% of which show up once; around 16% is in the top ten. The source material was lung tumor tissue. All receptors derive from a human donor with non-small cell lung cancer. CDR3s include the opening cysteine and the closing phenylalanine or tryptophan. The D gene is left open where the match is weak. The size entry is marked missing in some rows and otherwise reads once, few, many or a size class.

>TRBD1|TRBJ1-1|TRBV5-1|.
TGCGCCAGCAGCTTGCAGGCAGGGGGCGGTAACACTGAAGCTTTCTTT
CASSLQAGGGNTEAFF
>.|TRBJ1-5|TRBV7-9|.
TGTGCCAGCAATCAGCCCCAGCATTTT
CASNQPQHF
>.|TRBJ2-2|TRBV29-1|.
TGCAGCGTTGAACAGGGGAACACCGGGGAGCTGTTTTTT
CSVEQGNTGELFF
>.|TRBJ2-7|TRBV5-1|.
TGCGCCAGCAGCCTGGTGGTTTACGAGCAGTACTTC
CASSLVVYEQYF
>TRBD1|TRBJ2-5|TRBV30|.
TGTGCCTGGAGTAAATCCAGGGGGCGAGAGACCCAGTACTTC
CAWSKSRGRETQYF
>.|TRBJ2-1|TRBV27|.
TGTGCCAGCAGCGGGGTTGGAGAGGGGAATGAGCAGTTCTTC
CASSGVGEGNEQFF
>.|TRBJ2-5|TRBV5-6|.
TGTGCCAGCAGCTTAGTCCCGGCCGGACAAGAGACCCAGTACTTC
CASSLVPAGQETQYF
>.|TRBJ1-1|TRBV4-2|many
TGTGCCAGCAGCGGGAGACAGTTTGAAGCTTTCTTT
CASSGRQFEAFF
>.|TRBJ2-4|TRBV4-2|few
TGTGCCAGCAGTTGGGACAAAAACATTCAGTACTTC
CASSWDKNIQYF
>.|TRBJ2-7|TRBV5-1|few
TGCGCCAGCAGCTTCAGTGGCTACGAGCAGTACTTC
CASSFSGYEQYF
>.|TRBJ2-7|TRBV30|few
TGTGCCTGGAGCTCCTCCGTGTGGCTCTCCTACGAGCAGTACTTC
CAWSSSVWLSYEQYF
>TRBD1|TRBJ1-6|TRBV28|.
TGTGCCAGCAGATGGGGACAGGGTTATTCACCCCTCCACTTT
CASRWGQGYSPLHF
>.|TRBJ1-1|TRBV29-1|.
TGCAGCGCTCAACGGACAGCGAACACTGAAGCTTTCTTT
CSAQRTANTEAFF
>.|TRBJ1-1|TRBV21-1|.
TGTGCCAGCAGCAAAAGGCGGAACAGGGGTTTATTGAACACTGAAGCTTTCTTT
CASSKRRNRGLLNTEAFF
>TRBD1|TRBJ2-2|TRBV9|.
TGTGCCAGCAGCGGAGGACAGGGGTCGGCAGTCGGGGAGCTGTTTTTT
CASSGGQGSAVGELFF
>.|TRBJ1-4|TRBV5-1|.
TGCGCCAGCAGCTTGCGCAGGGCTGAAAAACTGTTTTTT
CASSLRRAEKLFF
>TRBD1|TRBJ1-6|TRBV5-6|large
TGTGCCAGCAGCTTAGGGACAGAAGGCTCACCCCTCCACTTT
CASSLGTEGSPLHF
>TRBD1|TRBJ1-6|TRBV11-1|.
TGTGCCAGCAGTTATACAGGGGTGTCCTATAATTCACCCCTCCACTTT
CASSYTGVSYNSPLHF
>.|TRBJ2-7|TRBV5-1|few
TGCGCCAGCAGCTTGGAGGGGCATGAGCAGTACTTC
CASSLEGHEQYF
>.|TRBJ2-2|TRBV7-8|once
TGCGCCAGCAGCCAAGATATCGCGGTCACCGGGGAGCTGTTTTTT
CASSQDIAVTGELFF
>TRBD1|TRBJ2-2|TRBV28|few
TGTGCCAGCAGTTCCCCAGGGGGCGCCGGGGAGCTGTTTTTT
CASSSPGGAGELFF
>TRBD1|TRBJ2-3|TRBV5-6|few
TGTGCCAGCAGCTTGGATTCCGGGACAGGGACAGATACGCAGTATTTT
CASSLDSGTGTDTQYF
>.|TRBJ2-1|TRBV13|large
TGTGCCAGCAGCTTAGAGAGTGTACACAATGAGCAGTTCTTC
CASSLESVHNEQFF
>TRBD2|TRBJ2-2|TRBV29-1|.
TGCAGCGTGCCTTCGGGAGGCGGGATGACCGGGGAGCTGTTTTTT
CSVPSGGGMTGELFF
>.|TRBJ2-7|TRBV6-6|.
TGTGCCAGCAGTTCTCTGGGACGAATCTACGAGCAGTACTTC
CASSSLGRIYEQYF
>.|TRBJ1-6|TRBV4-1|once
TGCGCCAGCAGCCAAGATCTCGGGGTCACAAATTCACCCCTCCACTTT
CASSQDLGVTNSPLHF
>TRBD2|TRBJ2-3|TRBV6-5|.
TGTGCCAGCAGTTCCCGAAGCGGGGGGGCACCAGATACGCAGTATTTT
CASSSRSGGAPDTQYF
>.|TRBJ1-4|TRBV5-4|.
TGTGCCAGCAGCCAACAATTCCCGACTAATGAAAAACTGTTTTTT
CASSQQFPTNEKLFF
>TRBD1|TRBJ1-1|TRBV29-1|few
TGCAGCGTTGAAGATGGGACAGGGGCCTACACTGAAGCTTTCTTT
CSVEDGTGAYTEAFF
>TRBD1|TRBJ2-5|TRBV27|few
TGTGCCAGCAGTTTACAGGGGGCCCGGGAGACCCAGTACTTC
CASSLQGARETQYF
>TRBD1|TRBJ1-5|TRBV6-6|.
TGTGCCAGCAGTCCTCGGACAGGGGGACAGCCCCAGCATTTT
CASSPRTGGQPQHF
>.|TRBJ2-5|TRBV7-8|many
TGTGCCAGCAGCTTAGCCGTCGGAGAAGAGACCCAGTACTTC
CASSLAVGEETQYF
>.|TRBJ1-5|TRBV19|.
TGTGCCAGTAGTATGGGCGGAGGCTATCAGCCCCAGCATTTT
CASSMGGGYQPQHF
>.|TRBJ1-1|TRBV5-1|.
TGCGCCAGCAGCTTGGCTGCGTTGGACACTGAAGCTTTCTTT
CASSLAALDTEAFF
>.|TRBJ2-2|TRBV27|.
TGTGCCAGCAGTTTCGTCCGGGACACCGGGGAGCTGTTTTTT
CASSFVRDTGELFF
>TRBD1|TRBJ2-7|TRBV18|few
TGTGCCAGCTCTACCGACAGGGGCGATATCTACGAGCAGTACTTC
CASSTDRGDIYEQYF
>.|TRBJ2-7|TRBV10-3|.
TGTGCCATCAGTGAGTCGCAGGGGGGTAGCTACGAGCAGTACTTC
CAISESQGGSYEQYF
>TRBD1|TRBJ2-3|TRBV5-1|.
TGCGCCAGCAGCTCGCCGGACAGGGGAACCACAGATACGCAGTATTTT
CASSSPDRGTTDTQYF
>TRBD1|TRBJ1-2|TRBV5-5|.
TGTGCCAGCAGCTTGGGCGGGACAGGGCTTAACTATGGCTACACCTTC
CASSLGGTGLNYGYTF
>TRBD1|TRBJ2-5|TRBV19|.
TGTGCCAGTAGGAACCTAGACAGGGCCACCCAAGAGACCCAGTACTTC
CASRNLDRATQETQYF
>.|TRBJ2-7|TRBV21-1|medium-sized
TGTGCCAGCATCCTCAGGGTTGACTACGAGCAGTACTTC
CASILRVDYEQYF
>.|TRBJ1-6|TRBV7-9|.
TGTGCCAGCAGCTTAGCGGATAGTCTGCCCCTCCACTTT
CASSLADSLPLHF
>.|TRBJ1-5|TRBV19|.
TGTGCCAGTAGGGAGACCGGGAGCAATCAGCCCCAGCATTTT
CASRETGSNQPQHF
>TRBD1|TRBJ1-2|TRBV27|few
TGTGCCAGCAGTCCCGACAGGGCCAACTATGGCTACACCTTC
CASSPDRANYGYTF
>.|TRBJ1-1|TRBV11-2|many
TGTGCCGTTGGGGGGAACACTGAAGCTTTCTTT
CAVGGNTEAFF
>.|TRBJ1-5|TRBV30|.
TGTGCCTGGAGTGTCAGGAGCAATCAGCCCCAGCATTTT
CAWSVRSNQPQHF
>TRBD1|TRBJ1-2|TRBV5-1|.
TGCGCCAGCAAACCGGGACAGGGGGCGTGGGACTATGGCTACACCTTC
CASKPGQGAWDYGYTF
>.|TRBJ2-7|TRBV9|.
TGTGCCAGCAGCGTAGGGTTGGACAGCTACGAGCAGTACTTC
CASSVGLDSYEQYF
>TRBD1|TRBJ1-3|TRBV14|few
TGTGCCAGCAGCCAAGACAGGGGGAACACCATATATTTT
CASSQDRGNTIYF